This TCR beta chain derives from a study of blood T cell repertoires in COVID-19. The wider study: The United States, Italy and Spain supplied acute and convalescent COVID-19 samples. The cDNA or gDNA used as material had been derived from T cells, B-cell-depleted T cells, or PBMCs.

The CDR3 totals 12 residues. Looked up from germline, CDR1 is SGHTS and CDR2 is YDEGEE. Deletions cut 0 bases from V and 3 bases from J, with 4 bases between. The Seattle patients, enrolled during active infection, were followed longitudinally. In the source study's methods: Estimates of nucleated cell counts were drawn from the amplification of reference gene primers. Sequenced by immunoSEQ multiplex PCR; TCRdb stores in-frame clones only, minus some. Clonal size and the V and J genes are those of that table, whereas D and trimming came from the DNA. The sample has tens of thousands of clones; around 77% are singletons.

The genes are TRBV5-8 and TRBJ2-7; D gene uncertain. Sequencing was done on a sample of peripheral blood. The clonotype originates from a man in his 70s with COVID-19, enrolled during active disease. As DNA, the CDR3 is TGTGCCAGCAGCTTGGCTTTCTACGAGCAGTACTTC. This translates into CASSLAFYEQYF. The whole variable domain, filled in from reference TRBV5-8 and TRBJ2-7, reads EAGVTQSPTHLIKTRGQQATLRCSPISGHTSVYWYQQALGLGLQFLLWYDEGEERNRGNFPPRFSGRQFPNYSSELNVNALELEDSALYLCASSLAFYEQYFGPGTRLTVT.